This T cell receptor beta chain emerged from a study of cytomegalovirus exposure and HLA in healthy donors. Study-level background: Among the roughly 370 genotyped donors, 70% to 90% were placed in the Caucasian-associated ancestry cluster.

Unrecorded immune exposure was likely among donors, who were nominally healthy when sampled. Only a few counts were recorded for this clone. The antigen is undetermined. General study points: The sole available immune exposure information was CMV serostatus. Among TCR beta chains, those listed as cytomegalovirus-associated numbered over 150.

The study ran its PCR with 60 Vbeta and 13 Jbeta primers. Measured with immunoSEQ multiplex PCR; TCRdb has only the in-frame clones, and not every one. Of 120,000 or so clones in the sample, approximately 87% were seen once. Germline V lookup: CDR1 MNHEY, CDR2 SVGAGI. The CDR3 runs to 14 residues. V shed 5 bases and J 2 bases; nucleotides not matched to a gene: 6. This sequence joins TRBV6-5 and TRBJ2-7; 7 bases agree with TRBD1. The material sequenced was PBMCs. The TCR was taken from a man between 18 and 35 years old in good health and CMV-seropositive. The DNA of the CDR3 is TGTGCCAGCAGTACCTCCGGGACAGCCTACGAGCAGTACTTC. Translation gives CASSTSGTAYEQYF.